The 8 T cell receptor beta chains below were found in one sample sequenced in a study of T cell repertoires in cytomegalovirus infection. Their recognized antigens are unknown. TCRdb reprocessed the reads with MiXCR, giving one entry per CDR3 protein. The sample shows roughly 920,000 distinct CDR3 sequences, around 32% of them seen only once. The input for sequencing was cultured CD8+ T cells from PBMCs, taken from culture after CMV antigen stimulation. These receptors originate from a human donor in good health (CMV status not recorded). Some clones in this sample may be carry-over from other donors' samples.

V is TRBV19 and J is TRBJ1-2; 7 bases are a match to TRBD1. The CDR3 consists of 14 residues. Trimming took 7 bases from V and 7 from J; bases not matched to a gene: 12. From germline, CDR1 is LNHDA and CDR2 SQIVND (reference sequence). The CDR3 loop reads CASTDGQDYGGYTF. CDR3 DNA sequence: TGTGCCAGTACCGACGGACAGGATTACGGTGGCTACACCTTC.

The chain joins TRBV4-1 to TRBJ1-1, with no clear D. Trimming removed 0 bases at V and 5 bases at J, with 22 bases between. From germline, CDR1 is MGHRA and CDR2 YSYEKL. The CDR3 totals 18 residues. The DNA for the CDR3 is TGCGCCAGCAGCCAAGAGCCAGGCGTGGCGCTGCCAGGAACTGAAGCTTTCTTT. It codes for CASSQEPGVALPGTEAFF.

CDR3: CASSIRTALNEKLFF. CDR3 coding DNA: TGTGCCAGTAGTATTCGAACAGCGCTTAATGAAAAACTGTTTTTT. J is TRBJ1-4 and V is TRBV19; D remains ambiguous. V was shortened by 3 bases and J by 4 bases, with 12 bases between the two germline ends. CDR1 is LNHDA, CDR2 SQIVND, per germline (reference sequence). This CDR3 is 15 amino acids long.

This clonotype turned up a few times. The chain is built from TRBV10-3 and TRBJ1-3; D gene uncertain. Germline lookup yields CDR1 ENHRY and CDR2 SYGVKD. CDR3 length: 13 residues. The V and J ends lost 7 bases and 0 bases respectively, with 7 bases between them. This CDR3 reads CAITASSGNTIYF. The CDR3 DNA sequence: TGTGCCATCACCGCTAGCTCTGGAAACACCATATATTTT.

The chain joins TRBV6-5 to TRBJ1-1; D ambiguous. This CDR3 contains 15 residues. V dropped 0 bases and J dropped 5 bases, with 13 bases sitting between them. Germline CDR1 MNHEY, CDR2 SVGAGI. The CDR3 region is CASSYSAPVGTEAFF. Here the CDR3 DNA reads TGTGCCAGCAGTTACTCGGCCCCCGTTGGAACTGAAGCTTTCTTT.

This chain connects TRBV4-1 to TRBJ1-2; a weak D match, TRBD1 (5 bases). From germline, CDR1 is MGHRA and CDR2 YSYEKL. Trimming left V 0 bases short and J 2 bases short, with 13 bases between. There are 16 residues in the CDR3. Here the CDR3 DNA reads TGCGCCAGCAGCCAAGATAAACAGGAGACAAACTATGGCTACACCTTC. Protein product: CASSQDKQETNYGYTF.

V usage is TRBV4-3 and J usage is TRBJ1-1; no reliable D call. The CDR3 is 14 amino acids. Germline CDR1 LGHNA, CDR2 YSLEER. The V gene lost 4 bases and the J gene lost 3 bases, with 12 bases spanning the gap. The CDR3 DNA follows: TGCGCCAGCAGCCCGCTCGGGTGGGACACTGAAGCTTTCTTT. This encodes CASSPLGWDTEAFF.

The genes are TRBV12-5 and TRBJ2-1; maybe TRBD2 (6 bases). The V gene lost 0 bases and the J gene lost 0 bases, with 9 bases spanning the gap. This CDR3 region has 16 residues. The V gene's germline CDR1 is LGHNT and CDR2 FRNRAP. The DNA of the CDR3 is TGTGCTAGTGGTTTGGTACTGGGGGGCTCCTACAATGAGCAGTTCTTC. Its translation is CASGLVLGGSYNEQFF.